What follows are 21 T cell receptor beta chains derived from one specimen sequenced in a study of identical twins. TCRdb ran MiXCR on the 5' RACE reads and lists one entry per CDR3 protein. This sample yields 500,000 to 650,000 distinct CDR3 sequences, of which under 8.5% are seen a single time; 1.6% belongs to the top ten. The same sample was also used in a study of yellow fever vaccine responses in identical twins.

Input material: PBMCs. Receptor source: a woman aged 18 to 35 in good health.

In its sample, this clonotype was seen many times. The CDR3 region is CASSLDQTLGDEQFF. The CDR3 coding sequence is TGTGCCAGCAGTTTAGACCAGACCCTTGGGGATGAGCAGTTCTTC. The V gene is TRBV12-3 or TRBV12-4, the J gene TRBJ2-1; D is unresolved. This CDR3 spans 15 amino acids. Trimming took 1 base from V and 8 from J, leaving 15 bases between them.

This clonotype was seen ten or more times. The rearrangement uses TRBV5-1 and TRBJ2-2; D might be TRBD2 (6 bases). Trimming left V 2 bases short and J 4 bases short, with 9 bases between. The V gene's germline CDR1 is SGHRS and CDR2 YFSETQ. The CDR3 runs to 14 residues. CDR3 loop: CASSLRGITGELFF. CDR3 bases: TGCGCCAGCAGCTTACGGGGGATCACCGGGGAGCTGTTTTTT.

The rearrangement links TRBV7-2 to TRBJ1-1, with a tentative D call TRBD1 (5 bases). The V end was cut by 5 bases, the J end by 1 base, with 14 bases between. The CDR3 runs 15 residues. Germline CDR1 SGHTA, CDR2 FQGNSA. CDR3 loop: CASSQGLGGNTEAFF. The CDR3 nucleotides are TGTGCCAGCAGCCAAGGGCTTGGGGGGAACACTGAAGCTTTCTTT. The full variable domain, in which reference TRBV7-2 and TRBJ1-1 provide the parts outside the CDR3, is GAGVSQSPSNKVTEKGKDVELRCDPISGHTALYWYRQSLGQGLEFLIYFQGNSAPDKSGLPSDRFSAERTGGSVSTLTIQRTQQEDSAVYLCASSQGLGGNTEAFFGQGTRLTVV.

This clonotype was recorded many times. The rearrangement uses TRBV7-9 and TRBJ1-1; TRBD1 is a possible D gene (5 bases). CDR3 length equals 13 residues. Trimming removed 4 bases at V and 3 bases at J, with 9 bases between. Germline V gene sequence: CDR1 SEHNR, CDR2 FQNEAQ (reference sequence). The CDR3: CASSSGIYTEAFF. The CDR3 DNA follows: TGTGCCAGCAGCTCAGGGATCTACACTGAAGCTTTCTTT.

This clonotype was found a few times. The chain combines TRBV10-3 with TRBJ2-5, with TRBD1 matching 8 bases. Germline CDR1 is ENHRY and CDR2 is SYGVKD. The CDR3 sequence is 15 residues long. Trimming at V came to 2 bases and at J to 3 bases, leaving 5 bases not matched to a gene. The CDR3 bases are TGTGCCATCAGTGAGATTACAGGGGGAGAAGAGACCCAGTACTTC. It codes for CAISEITGGEETQYF.

CDR3 region: CASRLAGGANEQFF. The CDR3 region has the DNA TGTGCCAGCAGGCTCGCCGGGGGGGCAAATGAGCAGTTCTTC. The chain uses TRBV2 and TRBJ2-1; TRBD2 matches 8 bases. Germline V gives CDR1 SNHLY, CDR2 FYNNEI. The CDR3 is 14 amino acids. The V segment lost 6 bases and the J segment 7 bases; nucleotides outside the gene matches: 8.

The chain has TRBV29-1 and TRBJ1-1; perhaps TRBD1 as D (6 bases). Trimming removed 6 bases from V and 6 bases from J, with 11 bases in between. This CDR3 region has 11 residues. Germline lookup yields CDR1 SQVTM and CDR2 ANQGSEA. CDR3 bases: TGCAGCGTGGAACAGGGTGCTGAAGCTTTCTTT. Translating it yields CSVEQGAEAFF.

In this sample, this clonotype turned up many times. This chain joins TRBV12-3 or TRBV12-4 and TRBJ2-1; D call uncertain. The V gene lost 6 bases and the J gene lost 5 bases, with 17 bases spanning the gap. This CDR3 is 15 amino acids long. CDR3 nucleotides: TGTGCCAGCAGCCGGCCCTGGACCGACGACAATGAGCAGTTCTTC. Protein: CASSRPWTDDNEQFF.

This clonotype was seen at least ten times. This rearrangement joins TRBV7-9 to TRBJ1-6; no reliable D call. In germline, CDR1 is SEHNR, CDR2 FQNEAQ (reference sequence). This CDR3 comprises 13 residues. V was trimmed by 1 base and J by 6 bases, leaving 4 bases between them. This chain's CDR3 is CASSLESNSPLHF. Written as DNA, the CDR3 is TGTGCCAGCAGCTTAGAGAGTAATTCACCCCTCCACTTT.

This clonotype occurred many times. The J gene is TRBJ2-2, the V gene TRBV12-3 or TRBV12-4; unclear D gene. V was pared by 5 bases and J by 5 bases, with 15 bases between. There are 15 residues in the CDR3. The CDR3 nucleotides read TGTGCCAGCAGTGACGGGCGGCCAGGTACCGGGGAGCTGTTTTTT. It is translated as CASSDGRPGTGELFF.

This clonotype has just a few counts. The J gene is TRBJ1-6, the V gene TRBV6-1, with D hard to call. CDR1 and CDR2 (germline): MNHNS, SASEGT. The CDR3 consists of 13 residues. Trimming cost V 7 bases and J 7 bases, with 11 bases left between them. CDR3 protein: CASKREVNSPLHF. The CDR3 DNA is TGTGCCAGCAAACGAGAGGTGAATTCACCCCTCCACTTT.

This clonotype was observed many times. The chain joins TRBV5-1 to TRBJ2-1; a possible D gene is TRBD2 (5 bases). The V end lost 2 bases, the J end lost 7 bases, and 13 bases lay between the germline ends. Germline lookup yields CDR1 SGHRS and CDR2 YFSETQ. This CDR3 is 14 amino acids long. The CDR3 sequence: CASSFPSDLNEQFF. For the CDR3, the DNA is TGCGCCAGCAGCTTCCCCTCGGACTTGAATGAGCAGTTCTTC.

This clonotype was seen only a few times. V gene TRBV7-2 combines with J gene TRBJ2-3; possible D gene TRBD1, 6 bases. Trimming took off 6 bases at V and 3 bases at J, with 16 bases between the two ends. Germline V gene lookup returns CDR1 SGHTA and CDR2 FQGNSA. CDR3 length: 15 amino acids. CDR3 in DNA: TGTGCCAGCAGACCCGGGACATCAGGGACAGATACGCAGTATTTT. This translates into CASRPGTSGTDTQYF.

The V call is TRBV7-2, the J call TRBJ2-7; TRBD2 might be the D (6 bases). Germline assignment: CDR1 SGHTA and CDR2 FQGNSA. This CDR3 region has 14 residues. Trimming cost V 5 bases and J 4 bases, with 15 bases left between them. Here the CDR3 DNA reads TGTGCCAGCAGCCACGGGGGAACGGGATACGAGCAGTACTTC. This gives the protein CASSHGGTGYEQYF.

The J gene is TRBJ2-1, the V gene TRBV20-1, with a possible D match to TRBD2 (5 bases). Germline V gives CDR1 DFQATT, CDR2 SNEGSKA (reference sequence). The V gene lost 4 bases and the J gene lost 3 bases, with 16 bases spanning the gap. The CDR3 has 15 residues. CDR3 protein: CSANFLATLYNEQFF. The CDR3 DNA reads as TGCAGTGCTAACTTTTTAGCGACACTCTACAATGAGCAGTTCTTC.

The sample holds a few counts of this clonotype. This may come from a read error, since a much larger clone is one base off. J is TRBJ2-7 and V is TRBV28; the D is unclear. Germline CDR1 and CDR2: MDHEN and SYDVKM. The CDR3 consists of 11 residues. The germline V and J ends were trimmed by 3 bases and 6 bases, with 6 bases remaining between them. CDR3 residues: CASSFGSEQYF. The CDR3 region has the DNA TGTGCCAGCAGTTTCGGGTCCGAGCAGTACTTC.

The CDR3 protein is CASSPPLSEYSYNEQFF. CDR3 nucleotide sequence: TGTGCCAGCAGTCCTCCTTTGTCCGAGTATTCCTACAATGAGCAGTTCTTC. The chain joins TRBV7-9 to TRBJ2-1; D is unclear. The V gene's germline CDR1 is SEHNR and CDR2 FQNEAQ (reference sequence). Trimming removed 6 bases from V and 1 base from J, with 19 bases in between. This CDR3 contains 17 residues.

This clonotype was recorded a few times. The chain recombines TRBV5-1 with TRBJ2-7; 9 bases map to TRBD1. The CDR3 sequence is 16 residues long. Unmatched junction bases numbered 14, after V lost 5 bases and J lost 5 bases. Germline values: CDR1 SGHRS, CDR2 YFSETQ. CDR3 sequence: CASRDNPGTGTHEQYF. The CDR3, as DNA: TGCGCCAGCAGAGACAATCCCGGGACAGGGACCCACGAGCAGTACTTC.

This clonotype was picked up a small number of times. This chain links TRBV27 with TRBJ2-5; 9 nucleotides align to TRBD2. J was trimmed by 7 bases and V by 7 bases; bases with no gene match: 16. Germline loops: CDR1 MNHEY, CDR2 SMNVEV (reference sequence). This CDR3 is built from 16 residues. CDR3 amino acids: CASTANSGSQGGTQYF. The CDR3, as DNA: TGTGCCAGCACCGCGAATAGCGGGAGCCAAGGGGGGACCCAGTACTTC.

The chain employs TRBV20-1 and TRBJ2-2; weak D call: TRBD2 (7 bases). The CDR3 is 17 amino acids. Germline CDR1 and CDR2: DFQATT and SNEGSKA (reference sequence). Trimming stripped 4 bases from V and 4 bases from J, with 22 bases between. DNA for the CDR3: TGCAGTGCTACGCCCGCTGTGGGGGGGCCTGGCACCGGGGAGCTGTTTTTT. It translates to CSATPAVGGPGTGELFF.

V usage is TRBV5-1 and J usage is TRBJ2-6, with D uncertain. CDR1 SGHRS and CDR2 YFSETQ come from the germline V gene. This CDR3 has 14 amino acids. V gave up 7 bases and J gave up 4 bases, with 12 bases separating them. The CDR3 region has the DNA TGCGCCAGCGGCACGGGCGAAGGGGCCAACGTCCTGACTTTC. This gives the protein CASGTGEGANVLTF.